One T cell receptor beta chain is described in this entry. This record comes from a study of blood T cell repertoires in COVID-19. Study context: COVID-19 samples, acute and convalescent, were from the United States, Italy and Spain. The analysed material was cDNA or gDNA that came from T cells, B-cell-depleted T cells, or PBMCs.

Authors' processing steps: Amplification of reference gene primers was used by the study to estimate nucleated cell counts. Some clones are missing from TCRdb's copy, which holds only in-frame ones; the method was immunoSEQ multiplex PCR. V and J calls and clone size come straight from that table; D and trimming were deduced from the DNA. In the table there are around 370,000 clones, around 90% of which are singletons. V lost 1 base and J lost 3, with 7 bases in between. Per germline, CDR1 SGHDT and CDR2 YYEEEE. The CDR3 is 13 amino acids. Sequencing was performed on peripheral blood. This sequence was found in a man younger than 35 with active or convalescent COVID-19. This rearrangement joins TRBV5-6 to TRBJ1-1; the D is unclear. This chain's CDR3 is CASSLTAYTEAFF. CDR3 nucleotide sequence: TGTGCCAGCAGCTTGACAGCTTACACTGAAGCTTTCTTT. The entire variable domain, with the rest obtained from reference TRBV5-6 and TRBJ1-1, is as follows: DAGVTQSPTHLIKTRGQQVTLRCSPKSGHDTVSWYQQALGQGPQFIFQYYEEEERQRGNFPDRFSGHQFPNYSSELNVNALLLGDSALYLCASSLTAYTEAFFGQGTRLTVV.